The 26 T cell receptor beta chains listed next were all sequenced from one sample in a study of early stage breast cancer tumors. The repertoire was sequenced with immunoSEQ multiplex PCR; TCRdb's copy has only in-frame clones and lacks some. The top ten hold 3% to 3.5% of the sample, which has 50,000 to 65,000 clones, 60% to 85% seen once. The sequencing input was blood. The receptor source for this set is a person aged 25 to 40 with breast cancer.

The chain couples TRBV4-3 to TRBJ2-1; D unclear. Germline V CDR1 and CDR2: LGHNA, YSLEER. V was pared by 4 bases and J by 0 bases, with 13 bases between. This CDR3 is 16 amino acids long. The CDR3 coding sequence is TGCGCCAGCAGCCCGACCGCTTTGAGCTCCTACAATGAGCAGTTCTTC. Translated, it gives CASSPTALSSYNEQFF.

The chain carries TRBV7-2 and TRBJ2-2; possibly TRBD2 for D (5 bases). Trimming took off 3 bases at V and 1 base at J, with 6 bases between the two ends. Germline CDR1 reads SGHTA; CDR2 reads FQGNSA. The CDR3 has 14 amino acids. The CDR3 reads CASSFGGNTGELFF. The DNA for the CDR3 is TGTGCCAGCAGCTTCGGAGGGAACACCGGGGAGCTGTTTTTT.

The chain has TRBV6-5 and TRBJ2-7, with 8 bases matching TRBD2. Trimming at V came to 2 bases and at J to 2 bases, leaving 5 bases not matched to a gene. The germline gives CDR1 MNHEY, CDR2 SVGAGI. This CDR3 has 15 residues. The CDR3 sequence is CASSYGGGRPYEQYF. The CDR3 coding sequence is TGTGCCAGCAGTTACGGCGGGGGGCGTCCCTACGAGCAGTACTTC.

The chain recombines TRBV7-2 with TRBJ2-1; maybe TRBD2 (5 bases). V lost 1 base and J lost 6, with 7 bases in between. Germline values: CDR1 SGHTA, CDR2 FQGNSA. This CDR3 is 13 amino acids long. The CDR3: CASSLGGSNEQFF. The CDR3 coding sequence is TGTGCCAGCAGCTTAGGAGGGAGCAATGAGCAGTTCTTC.

This clone was seen only a few times. J is TRBJ1-5 and V is TRBV7-2; D is unclear. This CDR3 comprises 13 residues. Germline lookup yields CDR1 SGHTA and CDR2 FQGNSA. Trimming removed 2 bases at V and 9 bases at J, with 11 bases between. CDR3 protein: CASSLRSAGPQHF. The CDR3 DNA sequence: TGTGCCAGCAGCTTACGGTCCGCAGGGCCCCAGCATTTT.

The rearrangement links TRBV18 to TRBJ1-2; 7 bases agree with TRBD1. J was trimmed by 0 bases and V by 5 bases; bases with no gene match: 6. CDR1 and CDR2 from the germline V gene are KGHSH and LQKENI. There are 15 residues in the CDR3. The CDR3 loop reads CASSATGAANYGYTF. DNA of the CDR3: TGTGCCAGCTCAGCTACAGGGGCAGCTAACTATGGCTACACCTTC.

This clone was counted a few times. This chain connects TRBV10-1 to TRBJ2-7, with TRBD1 as a possible D gene (5 bases). Germline CDR1 reads WNHNN; CDR2 reads SYGVQD (reference sequence). The CDR3 contains 13 residues. The V end was cut by 6 bases, the J end by 2 bases, with 11 bases between. The CDR3 DNA is TGCGCCAGCAGCGACATGGACACCTACGAGCAGTACTTC. Encoded protein: CASSDMDTYEQYF.

The V call is TRBV5-1, the J call TRBJ2-6; possibly TRBD1 or TRBD2 for D (5 bases each). Per the germline V gene, CDR1 is SGHRS and CDR2 is YFSETQ. The CDR3 covers 20 residues. V dropped 4 bases and J dropped 3 bases, with 26 bases sitting between them. CDR3 DNA: TGCGCCAGCAGCGGACTTGACGGGGCAAACACCATGAGTGGGGCCAACGTCCTGACTTTC. Amino acids: CASSGLDGANTMSGANVLTF. Together with reference TRBV5-1 and TRBJ2-6, the CDR3 gives the full variable domain: KAGVTQTPRYLIKTRGQQVTLSCSPISGHRSVSWYQQTPGQGLQFLFEYFSETQRNKGNFPGRFSGRQFSNSRSEMNVSTLELGDSALYLCASSGLDGANTMSGANVLTFGAGSRLTVL.

The V call is TRBV21-1, the J call TRBJ2-7; the D segment call TRBD1 is taken from the table without a DNA check. TRBV21-1 is a pseudogene locus. The CDR3 totals 13 residues. CDR3 amino acids: CASSKGHSYEQYF. As DNA, the CDR3 is TGTGCCAGCAGCAAAGGACACTCCTACGAGCAGTACTTC.

The chain combines TRBV4-3 with TRBJ2-4; D not certain. CDR1 and CDR2 from the germline V gene are LGHNA and YSLEER. The length of the CDR3 is 17 residues. V lost 2 bases to trimming and J lost 2 bases, with 16 bases between them. CDR3 in amino acids: CASSQFGVAGSKNIQYF. The CDR3, as DNA: TGCGCCAGCAGCCAATTCGGAGTAGCTGGGTCCAAAAACATTCAGTACTTC.

V is TRBV9 and J is TRBJ2-7; D not resolved. The CDR3 has 14 residues. V gave up 0 bases and J gave up 3 bases, with 10 bases separating them. The germline V gene encodes CDR1 SGDLS and CDR2 YYNGEE. The CDR3 DNA reads as TGTGCCAGCAGCGTAGAGGGCTCCTTCTACGAGCAGTACTTC. As protein: CASSVEGSFYEQYF.

The rearrangement uses TRBV11-2 and TRBJ1-2, with D unclear. The ends were cut back, 1 base at V and 4 bases at J, with 10 bases in the middle. Per germline, CDR1 SGHAT and CDR2 FQNNGV. This CDR3 spans 14 amino acids. The CDR3, as DNA: TGTGCCAGCAGCTTAGCCCCAGCTACCTATGGCTACACCTTC. This gives the protein CASSLAPATYGYTF.

J is TRBJ1-1 and V is TRBV6-1; D perhaps matches TRBD1 (5 bases). V gave up 11 bases and J gave up 4 bases, with 14 bases separating them. Per germline, CDR1 MNHNS and CDR2 SASEGT. This CDR3 comprises 12 residues. The CDR3 sequence: CALRGDPTEAFF. The CDR3 bases are TGTGCCCTTCGAGGGGATCCCACTGAAGCTTTCTTT.

J is TRBJ1-1 and V is TRBV30; D remains unclear. V was cut by 2 bases and J by 1 base, with 11 bases left in between. This CDR3 contains 14 residues. CDR1 is GTSNPN, CDR2 SVGIG, per germline (reference sequence). The CDR3 spells CAWSRRRQNTEAFF. As DNA, the CDR3 is TGTGCCTGGAGTCGGCGGCGGCAGAACACTGAAGCTTTCTTT.

The V call is TRBV11-2, the J call TRBJ2-7; TRBD2 matches 7 bases. CDR1 SGHAT and CDR2 FQNNGV come from the germline V gene. Unmatched junction bases numbered 19, after V lost 4 bases and J lost 7 bases. The CDR3 runs 17 residues. In nucleotides, the CDR3 is TGTGCCAGCAGCTCCGCGGGGGTGGGATATCTAATTGCGGAGCAGTACTTC. Encoded protein: CASSSAGVGYLIAEQYF.

V usage is TRBV5-1 and J usage is TRBJ2-7; TRBD1 agrees at 9 bases. From germline, CDR1 is SGHRS and CDR2 YFSETQ. The CDR3 runs to 15 residues. Losses at the gene ends were 4 bases for V and 5 bases for J; bases not matched to a gene: 10. The CDR3 DNA follows: TGCGCCAGCAGCCCTGGTAGGACAGGGGCGAACGAGCAGTACTTC. Translation gives CASSPGRTGANEQYF.

CDR3 nucleotides: TGTGCCAGTAGTACCGACAGAGCTAGCACAGATACGCAGTATTTT. This encodes CASSTDRASTDTQYF. The chain links TRBV19 to TRBJ2-3, with D tentatively TRBD1 (5 bases). V was trimmed by 4 bases and J by 0 bases, leaving 11 bases between them. The CDR3 loop spans 15 amino acids. The germline gives CDR1 LNHDA, CDR2 SQIVND (reference sequence).

This clone has just a few counts. The chain carries TRBV7-9 and TRBJ2-7; D is ambiguous. Germline CDR1 is SEHNR and CDR2 is FQNEAQ (reference sequence). The CDR3 spans 12 residues. The ends were cut back, 2 bases at V and 4 bases at J, with 6 bases in the middle. The CDR3 sequence is CASSLTEYEQYF. In DNA form, the CDR3 reads TGTGCCAGCAGCTTAACCGAGTACGAGCAGTACTTC.

The rearrangement joins TRBV4-2 to TRBJ2-3, with a tentative D call TRBD1 (5 bases). Germline CDR1 reads LGHNA; CDR2 reads YNFKEQ. CDR3 length: 15 residues. Deletions cut 1 base from V and 3 bases from J, with 11 bases between. CDR3 in DNA: TGTGCCAGCAGCCAAGTCGGAGACAGAACAGATACGCAGTATTTT. This translates into CASSQVGDRTDTQYF.

The gene calls are TRBV29-1 and TRBJ1-2; 9 bases line up with TRBD1. V lost 7 bases, J lost 1 base, and 4 bases stayed unmatched. Per germline, CDR1 SQVTM and CDR2 ANQGSEA. The CDR3 is made up of 13 amino acids. The DNA of the CDR3 is TGCAGCGCGACAGGGGGGGTTAACTATGGCTACACCTTC. It encodes CSATGGVNYGYTF.

This clone was found a few times. The rearrangement uses TRBV14 and TRBJ1-1, with D possibly being TRBD1 (5 bases). The CDR3 runs to 13 residues. Germline CDR1 is SGHDN and CDR2 is FVKESK. V was pared by 2 bases and J by 1 base, with 5 bases between. The CDR3 coding sequence is TGTGCCAGCAGCCAAACAGGGAACACTGAAGCTTTCTTT. It specifies CASSQTGNTEAFF.

J is TRBJ2-3 and V is TRBV5-4; 7 bases are a match to TRBD1. The CDR3 length is 15 residues. Trimming at V came to 4 bases and at J to 5 bases, leaving 10 bases not matched to a gene. Germline V gene lookup returns CDR1 SGHNT and CDR2 YYREEE (reference sequence). CDR3 in amino acids: CASSARDRFQDTQYF. CDR3 coding DNA: TGTGCCAGCAGCGCCCGGGACAGATTTCAAGATACGCAGTATTTT.

The sample holds a few counts of this clone. The rearrangement uses TRBV29-1 and TRBJ2-7; D is undetermined. V lost 0 bases to trimming and J lost 0 bases, with 9 bases between them. The germline V gene encodes CDR1 SQVTM and CDR2 ANQGSEA. This CDR3 has 14 amino acids. In DNA, the CDR3 is TGCAGCGTTGAAGATCGTGGCTACTCCTACGAGCAGTACTTC. Translated: CSVEDRGYSYEQYF.

The chain joins TRBV7-3 to TRBJ1-5; D perhaps matches TRBD1 (5 bases). The V gene lost 1 base and the J gene lost 1 base, with 17 bases spanning the gap. The CDR3 sequence is 18 residues long. Germline V gives CDR1 SGHTA, CDR2 FQGTGA. The CDR3 DNA reads TGTGCCAGCAGCTTAAACGGTGGTGGCAGGGCCAGCAATCAGCCCCAGCATTTT. Its protein product is CASSLNGGGRASNQPQHF.

The chain employs TRBV4-2 and TRBJ2-1, with D perhaps matching TRBD1 or TRBD2 (5 bases each). The length of the CDR3 is 17 residues. Trimming pared 0 bases from V and 5 bases from J, leaving 17 bases between. Germline V gene lookup returns CDR1 LGHNA and CDR2 YNFKEQ. The CDR3 here is CASSQDTGRATHNEQFF. The CDR3 DNA reads as TGTGCCAGCAGCCAAGATACGGGGCGGGCAACACACAATGAGCAGTTCTTC.

The gene calls are TRBV11-2 and TRBJ2-7; 7 nucleotides line up with TRBD1. There are 13 residues in the CDR3. V dropped 3 bases and J dropped 3; count of bases not matched to a gene: 2. Per the germline V gene, CDR1 is SGHAT and CDR2 is FQNNGV. The CDR3 protein is CASSFAGGYEQYF. The DNA of the CDR3 is TGTGCCAGCAGCTTCGCAGGGGGCTACGAGCAGTACTTC.